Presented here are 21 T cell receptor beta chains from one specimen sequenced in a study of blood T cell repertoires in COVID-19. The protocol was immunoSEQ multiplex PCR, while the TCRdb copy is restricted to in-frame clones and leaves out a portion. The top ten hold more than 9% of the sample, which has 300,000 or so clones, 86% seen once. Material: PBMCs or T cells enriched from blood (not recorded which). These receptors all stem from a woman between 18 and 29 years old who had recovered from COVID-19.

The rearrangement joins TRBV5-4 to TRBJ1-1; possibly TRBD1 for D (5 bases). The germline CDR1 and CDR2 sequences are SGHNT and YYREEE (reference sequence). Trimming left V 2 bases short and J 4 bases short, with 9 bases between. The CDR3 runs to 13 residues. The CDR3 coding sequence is TGTGCCAGCAGCTTAGAAGGGGTCACTGAAGCTTTCTTT. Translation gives CASSLEGVTEAFF.

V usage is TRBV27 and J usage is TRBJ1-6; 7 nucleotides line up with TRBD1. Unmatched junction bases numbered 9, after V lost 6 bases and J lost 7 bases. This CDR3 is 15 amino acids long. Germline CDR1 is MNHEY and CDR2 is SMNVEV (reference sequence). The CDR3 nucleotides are TGTGCCAGCAGGCTCTTTGGACAGGACAATTCACCCCTCCACTTT. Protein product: CASRLFGQDNSPLHF.

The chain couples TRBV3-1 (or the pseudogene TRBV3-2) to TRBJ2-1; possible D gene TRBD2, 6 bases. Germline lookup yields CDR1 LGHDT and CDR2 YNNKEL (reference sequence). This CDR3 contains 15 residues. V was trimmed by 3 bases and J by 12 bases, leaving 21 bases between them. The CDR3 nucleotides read TGTGCCAGCAGCCAGGGAGGACCCGGAGGTTCTCGGCAGTTCTTC. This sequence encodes CASSQGGPGGSRQFF.

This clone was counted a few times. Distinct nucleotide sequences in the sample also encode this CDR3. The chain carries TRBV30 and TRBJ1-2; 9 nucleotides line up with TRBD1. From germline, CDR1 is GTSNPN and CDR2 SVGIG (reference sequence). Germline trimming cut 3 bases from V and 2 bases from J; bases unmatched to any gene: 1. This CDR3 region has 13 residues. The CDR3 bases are TGTGCCTGGAGGGACAGGGGCAACTATGGCTACACCTTC. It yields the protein CAWRDRGNYGYTF.

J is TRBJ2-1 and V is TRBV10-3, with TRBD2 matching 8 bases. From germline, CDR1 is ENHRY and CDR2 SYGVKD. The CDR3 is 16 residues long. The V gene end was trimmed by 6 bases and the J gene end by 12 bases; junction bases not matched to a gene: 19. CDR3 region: CAISYSGTRDGGGQFF. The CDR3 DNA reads TGTGCCATCAGCTATTCCGGGACTAGAGACGGAGGAGGGCAGTTCTTC.

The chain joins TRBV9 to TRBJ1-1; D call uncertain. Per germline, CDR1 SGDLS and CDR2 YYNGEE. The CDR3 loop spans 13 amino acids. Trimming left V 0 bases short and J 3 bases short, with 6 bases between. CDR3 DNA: TGTGCCAGCAGCGTAGCTACGGACACTGAAGCTTTCTTT. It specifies CASSVATDTEAFF.

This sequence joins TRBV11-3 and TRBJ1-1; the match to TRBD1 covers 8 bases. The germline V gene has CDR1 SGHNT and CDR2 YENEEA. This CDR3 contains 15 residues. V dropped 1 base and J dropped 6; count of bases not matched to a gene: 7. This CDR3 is CASSLGGQGSAEAFF. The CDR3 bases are TGTGCCAGCAGCTTAGGAGGACAGGGATCGGCTGAAGCTTTCTTT.

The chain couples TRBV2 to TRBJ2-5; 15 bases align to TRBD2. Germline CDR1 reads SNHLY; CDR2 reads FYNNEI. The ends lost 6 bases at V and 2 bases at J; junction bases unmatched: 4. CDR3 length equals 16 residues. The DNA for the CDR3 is TGTGCCAGCAGGCCCGGACTAGCGGGGGGGCAAGAGACCCAGTACTTC. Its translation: CASRPGLAGGQETQYF.

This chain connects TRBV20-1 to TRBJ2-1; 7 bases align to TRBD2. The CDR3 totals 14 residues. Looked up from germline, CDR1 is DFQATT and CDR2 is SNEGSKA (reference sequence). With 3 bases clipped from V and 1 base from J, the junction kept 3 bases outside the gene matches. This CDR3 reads CSASPAGSYNEQFF. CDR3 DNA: TGCAGTGCTAGTCCAGCGGGGTCCTACAATGAGCAGTTCTTC.

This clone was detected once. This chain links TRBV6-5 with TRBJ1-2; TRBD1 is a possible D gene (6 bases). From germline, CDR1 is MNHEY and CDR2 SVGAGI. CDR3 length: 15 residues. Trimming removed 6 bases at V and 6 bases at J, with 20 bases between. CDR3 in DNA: TGTGCCAGCAGCACCCAGACAGGCTCCGGCAATGGCTACACCTTC. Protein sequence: CASSTQTGSGNGYTF.

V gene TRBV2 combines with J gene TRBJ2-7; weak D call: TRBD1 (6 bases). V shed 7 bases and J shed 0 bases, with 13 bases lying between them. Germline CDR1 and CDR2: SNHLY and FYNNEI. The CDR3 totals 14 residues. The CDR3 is CASMWDMSSYEQYF. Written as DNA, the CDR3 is TGTGCCAGCATGTGGGACATGAGCTCCTACGAGCAGTACTTC.

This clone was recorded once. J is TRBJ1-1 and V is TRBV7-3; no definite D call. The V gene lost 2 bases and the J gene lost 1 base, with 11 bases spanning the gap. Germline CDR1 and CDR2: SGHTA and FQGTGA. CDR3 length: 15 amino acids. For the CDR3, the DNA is TGTGCCAGCAGCTTAGATGTGTGGCCGAACACTGAAGCTTTCTTT. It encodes CASSLDVWPNTEAFF.

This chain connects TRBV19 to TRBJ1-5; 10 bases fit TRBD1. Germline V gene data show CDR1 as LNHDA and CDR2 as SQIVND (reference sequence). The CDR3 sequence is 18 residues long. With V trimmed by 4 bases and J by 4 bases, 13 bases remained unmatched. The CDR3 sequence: CASSTKGGTGELNQPQHF. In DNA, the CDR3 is TGTGCCAGTAGTACCAAGGGGGGGACAGGGGAACTAAATCAGCCCCAGCATTTT. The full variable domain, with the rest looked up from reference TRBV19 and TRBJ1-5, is DGGITQSPKYLFRKEGQNVTLSCEQNLNHDAMYWYRQDPGQGLRLIYYSQIVNDFQKGDIAEGYSVSREKKESFPLTVTSAQKNPTAFYLCASSTKGGTGELNQPQHFGDGTRLSIL.

CDR3 in DNA: TGTGCCAGCAGCCCCTCGGTGGCCCGGACTAGCGGGAGGCGGAGGACCCAGTACTTC. Its translation: CASSPSVARTSGRRRTQYF. The rearrangement links TRBV7-6 to TRBJ2-5; the match to TRBD2 covers 14 bases. With 5 bases clipped from V and 7 bases from J, the junction kept 18 bases outside the gene matches. CDR1 and CDR2 from the germline V gene are SGHVS and FNYEAQ. The CDR3 is 19 amino acids.

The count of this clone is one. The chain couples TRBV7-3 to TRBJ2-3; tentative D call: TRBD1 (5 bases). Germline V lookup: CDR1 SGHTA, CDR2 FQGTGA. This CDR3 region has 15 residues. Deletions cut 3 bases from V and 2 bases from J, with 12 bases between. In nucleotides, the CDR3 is TGTGCCAGCAGCTTCGGGCAGGGCACCACAGATACGCAGTATTTT. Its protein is CASSFGQGTTDTQYF. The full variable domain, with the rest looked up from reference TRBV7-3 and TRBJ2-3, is GAGVSQTPSNKVTEKGKYVELRCDPISGHTALYWYRQSLGQGPEFLIYFQGTGAADDSGLPNDRFFAVRPEGSVSTLKIQRTERGDSAVYLCASSFGQGTTDTQYFGPGTRLTVL.

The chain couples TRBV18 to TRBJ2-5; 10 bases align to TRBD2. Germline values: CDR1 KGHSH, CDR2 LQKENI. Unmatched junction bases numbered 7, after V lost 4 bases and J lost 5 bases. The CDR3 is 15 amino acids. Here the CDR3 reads CASSLNSGRRETQYF. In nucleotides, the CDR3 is TGTGCCAGCTCACTAAATAGCGGGAGGAGGGAGACCCAGTACTTC.

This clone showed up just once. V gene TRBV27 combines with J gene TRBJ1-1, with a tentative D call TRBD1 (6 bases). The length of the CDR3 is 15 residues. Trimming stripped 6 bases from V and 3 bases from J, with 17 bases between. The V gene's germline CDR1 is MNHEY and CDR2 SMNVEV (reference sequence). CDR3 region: CASSHEFAGDTEAFF. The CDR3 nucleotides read TGTGCCAGCAGCCATGAGTTTGCAGGGGACACTGAAGCTTTCTTT.

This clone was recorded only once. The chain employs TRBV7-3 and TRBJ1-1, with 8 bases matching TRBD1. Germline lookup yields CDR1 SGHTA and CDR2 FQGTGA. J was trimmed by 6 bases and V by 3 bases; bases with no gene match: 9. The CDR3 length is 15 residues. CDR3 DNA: TGTGCCAGCAGCTTGGACGGACAGGGTAACTCTGAAGCTTTCTTT. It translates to CASSLDGQGNSEAFF.

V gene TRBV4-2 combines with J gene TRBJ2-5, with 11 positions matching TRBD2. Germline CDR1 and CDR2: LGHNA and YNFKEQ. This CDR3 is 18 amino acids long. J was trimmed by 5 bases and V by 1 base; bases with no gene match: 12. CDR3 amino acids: CASSQGVGLAATRETQYF. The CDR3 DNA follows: TGTGCCAGCAGCCAAGGGGTGGGACTAGCGGCTACGAGGGAGACCCAGTACTTC.

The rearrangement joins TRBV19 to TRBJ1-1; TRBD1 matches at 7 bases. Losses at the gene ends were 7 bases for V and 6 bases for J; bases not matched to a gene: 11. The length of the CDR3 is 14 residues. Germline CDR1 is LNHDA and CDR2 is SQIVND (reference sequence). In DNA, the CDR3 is TGTGCCAGTACCCAGGGACAGCAAGGTGCTGAAGCTTTCTTT. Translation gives CASTQGQQGAEAFF. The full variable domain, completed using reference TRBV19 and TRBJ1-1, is DGGITQSPKYLFRKEGQNVTLSCEQNLNHDAMYWYRQDPGQGLRLIYYSQIVNDFQKGDIAEGYSVSREKKESFPLTVTSAQKNPTAFYLCASTQGQQGAEAFFGQGTRLTVV.

Here the CDR3 DNA reads TGTGCCAGCAGAGCTTTGGGGACAGGTCATGAGCAGTTCTTC. Protein product: CASRALGTGHEQFF. J is TRBJ2-1 and V is TRBV2; TRBD1 aligns across 8 bases. The CDR3 is 14 amino acids. Germline-derived CDR1 and CDR2 are SNHLY and FYNNEI. Germline trimming cut 6 bases from V and 8 bases from J; bases unmatched to any gene: 9.